This T cell receptor beta chain came from a study of coeliac disease. Study-level information: Coeliac patients had newly diagnosed active disease, refractory type I disease, or gluten-free diet control.

The CDR3 sequence is 15 residues long. In germline, CDR1 is MDHEN, CDR2 SYDVKM. Trimming took off 3 bases at V and 2 bases at J, with 13 bases between the two ends. Overall study results and limits: In active celiac disease, intraepithelial and lamina propria TRB and TRG repertoires were less clonal than controls. Few TRB amino acid sequences were shared between samples; most were unique.

In this sample, this clone turned up a few times. Its antigen is unidentified. The repertoire was sequenced with immunoSEQ multiplex PCR; TCRdb's copy has only in-frame clones and lacks some. Among more than 6,500 clones listed, about three quarters were seen once. The rearrangement uses TRBV28 and TRBJ2-5, with D tentatively TRBD1 (6 bases). This receptor was identified in a man aged 25 to 45 with celiac disease. The sequenced sample consisted of lamina propria lymphocytes from the gut. CDR3 residues: CASSFPGQGQETQYF. The CDR3, as DNA: TGTGCCAGCAGTTTCCCAGGGCAGGGGCAAGAGACCCAGTACTTC.